This is a list of T cell receptor beta chains from one sample in a study of CD8 T cells in Susac syndrome. TCRdb called the immunoSEQ multiplex PCR reads again in MiXCR, with one record for every CDR3 protein. The sample contains around 18,000 distinct CDR3 sequences, around 96% of which appear only once. Source material: CD8+ T cells from PBMCs. Receptors were obtained from a human donor in good health. The CDR3 runs from the conserved cysteine through the conserved F or W. D genes are given only for firm matches. Part of the rows lack a size; the others show once, few, many or a class for expanded clones.

size,D,V,J,CDR3,DNA
NA,NA,TRBV7-8,TRBJ1-1,CASSPLSGTEAFF,TGTGCCAGCAGCCCCTTGTCGGGAACTGAAGCTTTCTTT
NA,TRBD1,TRBV19,TRBJ1-1,CASSSIRTGNTEAFF,TGTGCCAGTAGTAGTATAAGGACAGGGAACACTGAAGCTTTCTTT
NA,TRBD2,TRBV28,TRBJ2-1,CASSGLAGDPRYNEQFF,TGTGCCAGCTCGGGACTAGCGGGAGACCCCAGGTACAATGAGCAGTTCTTC
NA,NA,TRBV24-1,TRBJ2-2,CATSDLRGSWTGELFF,TGTGCCACCAGTGATTTAAGGGGGTCGTGGACCGGGGAGCTGTTTTTT
NA,NA,TRBV11-1,TRBJ2-1,CASSPDRGLVLAGEGEGGNEQFF,TGTGCCAGCAGCCCGGACAGGGGGCTGGTTCTAGCGGGAGAAGGGGAGGGTGGCAATGAGCAGTTCTTC
NA,NA,TRBV24-1,TRBJ2-1,CATSGSGAYNEQFF,TGTGCCACCAGTGGCTCGGGGGCATACAATGAGCAGTTCTTC
NA,NA,TRBV7-3,TRBJ1-1,CASSPGGGFNTEAFF,TGTGCCAGCAGCCCCGGCGGGGGTTTTAACACTGAAGCTTTCTTT
NA,NA,TRBV7-8,TRBJ2-3,CASSQGGGFGGTDTQYF,TGTGCCAGCAGCCAGGGGGGAGGGTTTGGCGGCACAGATACGCAGTATTTT
NA,NA,TRBV29-1,TRBJ1-4,CSVEDPPGGSEKLFF,TGCAGCGTTGAAGATCCGCCGGGAGGGAGTGAAAAACTGTTTTTT
NA,NA,TRBV21-1,TRBJ1-6,CASSRGQATDSPLHF,TGTGCCAGCAGCAGAGGACAGGCCACGGATTCACCCCTCCACTTT
NA,TRBD2,TRBV29-1,TRBJ2-1,CSVAYSGSQNEQFF,TGCAGCGTTGCCTATAGCGGGAGCCAGAATGAGCAGTTCTTC
NA,NA,TRBV20-1,TRBJ1-2,CSARVVEQARANYGYTF,TGCAGTGCTAGAGTGGTTGAACAGGCGCGGGCTAACTATGGCTACACCTTC
once,NA,TRBV5-6,TRBJ2-7,CASSLGQISYEQYF,TGTGCCAGCAGCTTGGGACAGATCTCCTACGAGCAGTACTTC
once,NA,TRBV7-4,TRBJ1-3,CASTTSGLESSGNTIYF,TGTGCCAGCACTACCTCGGGACTCGAAAGCTCTGGAAACACCATATATTTT
NA,TRBD2,TRBV2,TRBJ2-3,CASSQLASGTDTQYF,TGTGCCAGCAGTCAACTAGCGAGTGGCACAGATACGCAGTATTTT
NA,TRBD2,TRBV4-2,TRBJ2-7,CASSQDPKREGPAEQYF,TGTGCCAGCAGCCAAGATCCGAAGCGGGAGGGCCCAGCGGAGCAGTACTTC
NA,NA,TRBV27,TRBJ1-4,CASSPRVFEKLFF,TGTGCCAGCAGTCCAAGGGTGTTTGAAAAACTGTTTTTT
NA,NA,TRBV7-8,TRBJ2-7,CASSLSLKVYEQYF,TGTGCCAGCAGCTTAAGCCTAAAGGTATACGAGCAGTACTTC
NA,NA,TRBV28,TRBJ1-1,CASSSGLWDTEAFF,TGTGCCAGCAGTTCGGGACTTTGGGACACTGAAGCTTTCTTT
NA,NA,TRBV20-1,TRBJ2-1,CSARDFGNRVPWARQFF,TGCAGTGCTAGAGATTTTGGGAATAGAGTGCCCTGGGCGCGGCAGTTCTTC
NA,NA,TRBV27,TRBJ1-5,CASSYSLPSQPQHF,TGTGCCAGCAGTTATAGCCTTCCTAGTCAGCCCCAGCATTTT
NA,NA,TRBV27,TRBJ1-4,CASSFRALQGGEKLFF,TGTGCCAGCAGTTTTAGGGCCCTACAAGGTGGTGAAAAACTGTTTTTT
NA,TRBD2,TRBV29-1,TRBJ2-1,CSVEIVEAGASYNEQFF,TGCAGCGTTGAGATAGTGGAGGCGGGAGCCTCCTACAATGAGCAGTTCTTC
NA,TRBD2,TRBV6-1,TRBJ2-5,CASSERYRRGQETQYF,TGTGCCAGCAGTGAACGATATCGGCGGGGGCAAGAGACCCAGTACTTC
NA,TRBD1,TRBV28,TRBJ2-3,CASSFPRDRDTDTQYF,TGTGCCAGCAGTTTTCCCCGGGACAGGGACACAGATACGCAGTATTTT
NA,NA,TRBV27,TRBJ1-2,CASSFETGDGYTF,TGTGCCAGCAGTTTCGAGACCGGGGATGGCTACACCTTC
NA,NA,TRBV5-1,TRBJ2-7,CASRPADGDEQYF,TGCGCCAGCAGACCAGCCGACGGGGACGAGCAGTACTTC
NA,TRBD2,TRBV19,TRBJ2-7,CASSITSGASYEQYF,TGTGCCAGTAGTATTACTAGCGGAGCCTCCTACGAGCAGTACTTC
NA,NA,TRBV7-2,TRBJ2-4,CASSSLSGPPGIQYF,TGTGCCAGCAGCTCACTCAGCGGCCCCCCGGGCATTCAGTACTTC
NA,TRBD2,TRBV3-1,TRBJ2-7,CASSPGLAAYGQYF,TGTGCCAGCAGCCCGGGACTAGCGGCCTACGGGCAGTACTTC
NA,NA,TRBV23-1,TRBJ1-1,CASSQCGCTEAFF,TGCGCCAGCAGTCAATGTGGGTGCACTGAAGCTTTCTTT
NA,NA,TRBV19,TRBJ2-2,CASSIRGYTGELFF,TGTGCCAGTAGTATTAGGGGTTACACCGGGGAGCTGTTTTTT
NA,NA,TRBV9,TRBJ1-1,CASNGGEGTEAFF,TGTGCCAGCAACGGGGGCGAGGGCACTGAAGCTTTCTTT
NA,TRBD2,TRBV12-3/TRBV12-4,TRBJ2-2,CASFSSTIAGGEAGELFF,TGTGCCAGCTTTTCCTCTACAATAGCGGGAGGGGAGGCCGGGGAGCTGTTTTTT
NA,NA,TRBV19,TRBJ1-1,CASSPLTGSNTEAFF,TGTGCCAGTAGCCCACTGACAGGCTCGAACACTGAAGCTTTCTTT
NA,TRBD2,TRBV2,TRBJ2-7,CASTPSGGYEQYF,TGTGCCAGCACCCCTAGCGGAGGCTACGAGCAGTACTTC
NA,TRBD1,TRBV15,TRBJ2-2,CATSRDQGVTGELFF,TGTGCCACCAGCAGAGATCAGGGGGTAACCGGGGAGCTGTTTTTT
NA,TRBD2,TRBV12-3/TRBV12-4,TRBJ2-5,CASSFFSGRRQETQYF,TGTGCCAGCAGTTTCTTTAGCGGGAGGCGTCAAGAGACCCAGTACTTC
NA,NA,TRBV13,TRBJ2-7,CASSPPTDSRFRQYF,TGTGCCAGCAGCCCCCCTACGGACAGTCGGTTTAGGCAGTACTTC
NA,NA,TRBV5-1,TRBJ2-7,CASSLNPSRTYEQYF,TGCGCCAGCAGCCTAAACCCTAGCCGTACCTACGAGCAGTACTTC
NA,NA,TRBV11-2,TRBJ1-1,CASSLGGRMNTEAFF,TGTGCCAGCAGCTTAGGAGGACGGATGAACACTGAAGCTTTCTTT
NA,TRBD2,TRBV7-9,TRBJ2-7,CASKLAGNYEQYF,TGTGCCAGCAAGCTAGCGGGAAACTACGAGCAGTACTTC
once,NA,TRBV9,TRBJ1-1,CASSVSFLSNTEAFF,TGTGCCAGCAGCGTTTCATTTCTTTCCAACACTGAAGCTTTCTTT
NA,NA,TRBV29-1,TRBJ1-1,CSVGWRAFF,TGCAGCGTTGGGTGGAGAGCTTTCTTT
NA,TRBD2,TRBV7-3,TRBJ2-1,CASSLTRGERGNNEQFF,TGTGCCAGCAGCTTAACGAGGGGCGAGCGGGGCAACAATGAGCAGTTCTTC
NA,TRBD2,TRBV20-1,TRBJ2-1,CSARDIFESGSLYNEQFF,TGCAGTGCTAGAGATATATTCGAAAGCGGGAGTCTTTACAATGAGCAGTTCTTC
NA,TRBD1,TRBV29-1,TRBJ2-5,CSTSGTGEETQYF,TGCAGCACCTCGGGGACAGGGGAAGAGACCCAGTACTTC
NA,NA,TRBV28,TRBJ2-5,CASSLAAVRPETQYF,TGTGCCAGCAGTTTGGCAGCCGTCCGTCCAGAGACCCAGTACTTC
NA,NA,TRBV28,TRBJ1-1,CASSLSKGPNTEAFF,TGTGCCAGCAGTTTATCCAAGGGGCCGAACACTGAAGCTTTCTTT
NA,NA,TRBV27,TRBJ2-5,CASSSIIARETQYF,TGTGCCAGCAGTTCGATTATCGCTCGAGAGACCCAGTACTTC
NA,NA,TRBV2,TRBJ2-1,CAGQLGAINNEQFF,TGTGCCGGACAACTTGGGGCCATAAACAATGAGCAGTTCTTC
NA,TRBD1,TRBV27,TRBJ2-5,CASSLGTGGEETQYF,TGTGCCAGCAGTTTAGGGACAGGGGGTGAAGAGACCCAGTACTTC
NA,NA,TRBV28,TRBJ1-1,CASSARAVGNTEAFF,TGTGCCAGCAGTGCGAGGGCGGTGGGAAACACTGAAGCTTTCTTT